This T cell receptor beta chain was recovered during a study of T cells after yellow fever vaccination. Overall study results and limits: Clones from primary vaccination mostly reappeared after the booster (96% CD4, about 85% CD8). Abundant clonotypes from the bulk population could have been carried over as contaminants into FACS-sorted repertoires. The secondary T-cell response peaked on day 5, not day 15, but was weaker.

To note about this clonotype: Its specificity is not known.

In making TCR cDNA, 5'RACE template switching added a universal primer site and UMIs to it. Via MiXCR, TCRdb re-called the 5' RACE reads, giving one row per CDR3 protein. The table records 310,000 or so distinct CDR3 sequences, around 7% of them present only once. This receptor was identified in a man aged 18 to 35 who received the YFV17D yellow fever vaccine. The sample here was PBMCs, taken more than 35 days after the first yellow fever vaccination.

The CDR3 DNA is TGCGCCAGCAGCCAGGGGTATGGCAATCAGCCCCAGCATTTT. Translated, it gives CASSQGYGNQPQHF. V gene TRBV5-1 combines with J gene TRBJ1-5, with a tentative D call TRBD1 (6 bases). There are 14 residues in the CDR3. CDR1 SGHRS and CDR2 YFSETQ come from the germline V gene. Trimming pared 4 bases from V and 2 bases from J, leaving 10 bases between.